A single sample is the source of the 25 T cell receptor beta chains below, sequenced in a study of control samples from healthy donors and cancer patients. TCRdb's copy holds only in-frame clones and misses some; the assay was immunoSEQ multiplex PCR. The data show some 190,000 clones, about 90% seen once. The sequencing sample was made of blood. Receptor source: a man aged 30 to 45 in good health.

This clone was recorded only once. The chain is built from TRBV27 and TRBJ2-7, with D tentatively TRBD2 (6 bases). Germline loops: CDR1 MNHEY, CDR2 SMNVEV (reference sequence). The CDR3 contains 16 residues. The germline V and J ends were trimmed by 2 bases and 2 bases, with 16 bases remaining between them. CDR3 bases: TGTGCCAGCAGTTTACGGGGGTTACAATACACCTACGAGCAGTACTTC. Protein product: CASSLRGLQYTYEQYF.

The V gene is TRBV30, the J gene TRBJ1-1, with D possibly being TRBD1 (5 bases). The CDR3 is 12 residues long. Trimming removed 7 bases at V and 2 bases at J, with 11 bases between. Germline CDR1 reads GTSNPN; CDR2 reads SVGIG (reference sequence). The CDR3 DNA is TGTGCCTCGAGGCAGGGCAACACTGAAGCTTTCTTT. It yields the protein CASRQGNTEAFF. Complete variable domain (other parts from reference TRBV30 and TRBJ1-1): SQTIHQWPATLVQPVGSPLSLECTVEGTSNPNLYWYRQAAGRGLQLLFYSVGIGQISSEVPQNLSASRPQDRQFILSSKKLLLSDSGFYLCASRQGNTEAFFGQGTRLTVV.

The rearrangement uses TRBV19 and TRBJ2-1; D is uncertain. The CDR3 covers 14 residues. CDR1 is LNHDA and CDR2 is SQIVND in the germline V gene (reference sequence). With 0 bases removed from V and 9 bases from J, the gap between germline ends came to 12 bases. Here the CDR3 reads CASSIEGGSSEQFF. The CDR3 DNA sequence: TGTGCCAGTAGTATAGAGGGCGGTTCCAGTGAGCAGTTCTTC. The whole variable domain, remainder taken from reference TRBV19 and TRBJ2-1, is DGGITQSPKYLFRKEGQNVTLSCEQNLNHDAMYWYRQDPGQGLRLIYYSQIVNDFQKGDIAEGYSVSREKKESFPLTVTSAQKNPTAFYLCASSIEGGSSEQFFGPGTRLTVL.

CDR3 DNA sequence: TGTGCCAGCAGCCAAGATTGGGGGGTACTGTACAATGAGCAGTTCTTC. Protein sequence: CASSQDWGVLYNEQFF. This chain connects TRBV14 to TRBJ2-1; D perhaps matches TRBD2 (6 bases). From germline, CDR1 is SGHDN and CDR2 FVKESK. CDR3 size: 16 residues. V was clipped by 0 bases and J by 4 bases, with 13 bases between them.

CDR3 nucleotide sequence: TGTGCCTGGATCCGGGGAGACTATGGCTACACCTTC. As protein: CAWIRGDYGYTF. The chain has TRBV30 and TRBJ1-2; no reliable D call. Germline V CDR1 and CDR2: GTSNPN, SVGIG (reference sequence). The ends were cut back, 4 bases at V and 3 bases at J, with 9 bases in the middle. This CDR3 spans 12 amino acids. Using reference TRBV30 and TRBJ1-2 for the parts outside the CDR3, the full variable domain is SQTIHQWPATLVQPVGSPLSLECTVEGTSNPNLYWYRQAAGRGLQLLFYSVGIGQISSEVPQNLSASRPQDRQFILSSKKLLLSDSGFYLCAWIRGDYGYTFGSGTRLTVV.

The chain is built from TRBV6-2 or TRBV6-3 and TRBJ2-7, with D perhaps being TRBD1 or TRBD2 (5 bases each). The CDR3 is made up of 15 amino acids. Per the germline V gene, CDR1 is MNHEY and CDR2 is SVGEGT. V was clipped by 8 bases and J by 4 bases, with 21 bases between them. The CDR3 loop reads CASRRRDRSLYEQYF. The DNA of the CDR3 is TGTGCCAGCCGCCGAAGGGACCGGAGCCTTTACGAGCAGTACTTC.

The chain combines TRBV6-4 with TRBJ2-3, with D unclear. The CDR3 is 14 amino acids. CDR1 and CDR2 (germline): MRHNA, SNTAGT. V was cut by 4 bases and J by 0 bases, with 8 bases left in between. Here the CDR3 DNA reads TGTGCCAGCAGTGCACGACCTAGCACAGATACGCAGTATTTT. It is translated as CASSARPSTDTQYF.

J is TRBJ1-2 and V is TRBV7-9; the D gene is possibly TRBD1 (5 bases). Germline V gene sequence: CDR1 SEHNR, CDR2 FQNEAQ (reference sequence). The CDR3 consists of 14 residues. The ends were cut back, 8 bases at V and 3 bases at J, with 16 bases in the middle. CDR3 region: CASGIGQGHYGYTF. CDR3 DNA: TGTGCCAGCGGAATTGGGCAGGGCCACTATGGCTACACCTTC. Drawing the rest from reference TRBV7-9 and TRBJ1-2, the complete variable domain is DTGVSQNPRHKITKRGQNVTFRCDPISEHNRLYWYRQTLGQGPEFLTYFQNEAQLEKSRLLSDRFSAERPKGSFSTLEIQRTEQGDSAMYLCASGIGQGHYGYTFGSGTRLTVV.

V is TRBV19 and J is TRBJ2-3, with D perhaps TRBD1 (6 bases). V lost 4 bases and J lost 5, with 13 bases in between. This CDR3 is built from 14 residues. CDR1 LNHDA and CDR2 SQIVND come from the germline V gene (reference sequence). The CDR3 reads CASSKGQGQDTQYF. The CDR3 coding sequence is TGTGCCAGTAGTAAAGGCCAGGGGCAAGATACGCAGTATTTT.

The rearrangement joins TRBV9 to TRBJ2-7; D ambiguous. The V end was cut by 0 bases, the J end by 1 base, with 11 bases between. This CDR3 contains 15 residues. Looked up from germline, CDR1 is SGDLS and CDR2 is YYNGEE. Here the CDR3 reads CASSVATESSYEQYF. For the CDR3, the DNA is TGTGCCAGCAGCGTAGCAACTGAGTCATCCTACGAGCAGTACTTC.

Written as DNA, the CDR3 is TGTGCCAGCAGTTGGGCAGGCTCCTATAATTCACCCCTCCACTTT. Translation gives CASSWAGSYNSPLHF. The chain is built from TRBV2 and TRBJ1-6; D is uncertain. Germline assignment: CDR1 SNHLY and CDR2 FYNNEI. The length of the CDR3 is 15 residues. The ends were cut back, 5 bases at V and 0 bases at J, with 8 bases in the middle.

The table lists this clone with a count of one. The CDR3 DNA reads as TGTGCCAGTAGTGCCGGACAGCTAGTTTCCTACGAGCAGTACTTC. This codes for CASSAGQLVSYEQYF. This sequence joins TRBV19 and TRBJ2-7; weak D call: TRBD1 (6 bases). CDR3 length equals 15 residues. Germline V gene data show CDR1 as LNHDA and CDR2 as SQIVND (reference sequence). The ends were cut back, 5 bases at V and 1 base at J, with 15 bases in the middle.

The chain links TRBV7-2 to TRBJ1-1; D is possibly TRBD1 (6 bases). The CDR3 runs 15 residues. The germline V gene has CDR1 SGHTA and CDR2 FQGNSA. V lost 5 bases to trimming and J lost 4 bases, with 17 bases between them. The CDR3 DNA sequence: TGTGCCAGCAGCAGTACAGGGATGAGGGCCACTGAAGCTTTCTTT. As protein: CASSSTGMRATEAFF.

The V and J genes are TRBV14 and TRBJ1-6; D might be TRBD1 (5 bases). Germline CDR1 SGHDN, CDR2 FVKESK. The CDR3 spans 14 residues. V gave up 4 bases and J gave up 9 bases, with 13 bases separating them. The CDR3 DNA follows: TGTGCCAGCAGCCTGGGACCCGGGGGTTCACCCCTCCACTTT. Amino acid sequence: CASSLGPGGSPLHF.

The J gene is TRBJ2-1, the V gene TRBV15; D is unclear. Germline-derived CDR1 and CDR2 are LNHNV and YYDKDF (reference sequence). The V and J ends lost 0 bases and 5 bases respectively, with 11 bases between them. The length of the CDR3 is 15 residues. For the CDR3, the DNA is TGTGCCACCAGCAGAGATAAGTTCAGAAACAATGAGCAGTTCTTC. Protein: CATSRDKFRNNEQFF.

This clone was recorded a few times. The chain uses TRBV7-9 and TRBJ2-1; 11 bases align to TRBD2. V trimming: 1 base; J trimming: 7 bases; junction bases outside the gene matches: 6. Per the germline V gene, CDR1 is SEHNR and CDR2 is FQNEAQ (reference sequence). The CDR3 spans 16 residues. CDR3: CASSLGVAGGRNEQFF. The CDR3 nucleotides read TGTGCCAGCAGCTTAGGTGTAGCGGGGGGGCGAAATGAGCAGTTCTTC.

The CDR3 protein is CASERRGATDTQYF. The DNA of the CDR3 is TGTGCCTCGGAGCGGCGGGGGGCCACAGATACGCAGTATTTT. The chain uses TRBV30 and TRBJ2-3, with 8 bases identical to TRBD2. This CDR3 contains 14 residues. J gave up 2 bases and V 7 bases, and 8 bases lay outside the gene matches. Germline V gene data show CDR1 as GTSNPN and CDR2 as SVGIG (reference sequence).

The chain carries TRBV7-8 and TRBJ2-7; TRBD1 might be the D (6 bases). V lost 4 bases and J lost 4, with 23 bases in between. CDR1 is SGHVS and CDR2 is FQNEAQ in the germline V gene. The CDR3 loop spans 17 amino acids. The CDR3 DNA reads as TGTGCCAGCAGCTCAGAAAAGCTCAGGGGAGTTAGGTACGAGCAGTACTTC. This sequence encodes CASSSEKLRGVRYEQYF.

The chain combines TRBV3-1 (or the pseudogene TRBV3-2) with TRBJ1-5; 9 positions agree with TRBD1. CDR3 length: 15 amino acids. Looked up from germline, CDR1 is LGHDT and CDR2 is YNNKEL (reference sequence). V dropped 5 bases and J dropped 6; count of bases not matched to a gene: 8. The CDR3 is CASSAGQGRGQPQHF. The CDR3 bases are TGTGCCAGCAGCGCGGGACAGGGAAGAGGTCAGCCCCAGCATTTT.

The V and J genes are TRBV5-6 and TRBJ2-7; 15 bases match TRBD2. The CDR3 totals 16 residues. With V trimmed by 4 bases and J by 10 bases, 12 bases remained unmatched. Germline V gene sequence: CDR1 SGHDT, CDR2 YYEEEE. Here the CDR3 reads CASSLGGTSGGPGQYF. The CDR3 region has the DNA TGTGCCAGCAGCCTCGGAGGGACTAGCGGGGGGCCGGGACAGTACTTC.

The J gene is TRBJ1-5, the V gene TRBV19, with D tentatively TRBD1 (5 bases). Trimming pared 4 bases from V and 9 bases from J, leaving 13 bases between. CDR1 is LNHDA and CDR2 is SQIVND in the germline V gene (reference sequence). The CDR3 sequence is 13 residues long. DNA for the CDR3: TGTGCCAGTAGTACGGGGGGTCGGGGGCCCCAGCATTTT. It codes for CASSTGGRGPQHF.

This chain connects TRBV14 to TRBJ1-5, with D unresolved. The CDR3 is made up of 13 amino acids. Germline V CDR1 and CDR2: SGHDN, FVKESK. Between the trimmed V and J ends, which lost 1 base and 5 bases, there was a span of 6 bases. The CDR3 nucleotides read TGTGCCAGCAGCCAAGGGCCGCATCAGCCCCAGCATTTT. Translated: CASSQGPHQPQHF.

The gene calls are TRBV27 and TRBJ1-1; D ambiguous. Trimming took 2 bases from V and 1 from J, leaving 11 bases between them. CDR3 length: 15 amino acids. Germline V gene sequence: CDR1 MNHEY, CDR2 SMNVEV (reference sequence). In DNA form, the CDR3 reads TGTGCCAGCAGTTTAATCCGGGCCCGGAACACTGAAGCTTTCTTT. Amino acid sequence: CASSLIRARNTEAFF.

This chain uses TRBV15 with TRBJ1-2, with D perhaps matching TRBD1 (6 bases). The CDR3 is made up of 16 amino acids. From germline, CDR1 is LNHNV and CDR2 YYDKDF (reference sequence). Trimming shortened V by 0 bases and J by 8 bases, and 19 bases separated the two germline ends. The CDR3 DNA reads as TGTGCCACCAGCAGAGATAGGGAGACAGGCGTGGACGGCTACACCTTC. Translation gives CATSRDRETGVDGYTF.

The chain couples TRBV29-1 to TRBJ1-2; possible D gene TRBD1, 6 bases. This CDR3 is built from 12 residues. Per the germline V gene, CDR1 is SQVTM and CDR2 is ANQGSEA. V shed 2 bases and J shed 7 bases, with 11 bases lying between them. The CDR3 nucleotides read TGCAGCGTTGAACTGGGGGCGGGTGGCTACACCTTC. This gives the protein CSVELGAGGYTF.